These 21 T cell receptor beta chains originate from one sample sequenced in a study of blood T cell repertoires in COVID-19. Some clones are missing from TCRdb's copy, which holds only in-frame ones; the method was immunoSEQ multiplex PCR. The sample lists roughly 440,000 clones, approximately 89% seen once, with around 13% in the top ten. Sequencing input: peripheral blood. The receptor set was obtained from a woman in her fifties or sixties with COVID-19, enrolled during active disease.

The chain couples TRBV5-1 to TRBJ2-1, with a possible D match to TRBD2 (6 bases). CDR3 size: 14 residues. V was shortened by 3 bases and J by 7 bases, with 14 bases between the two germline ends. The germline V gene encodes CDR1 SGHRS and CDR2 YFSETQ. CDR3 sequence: CASSWRGPRNEQFF. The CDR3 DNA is TGCGCCAGCAGCTGGAGGGGACCGAGGAATGAGCAGTTCTTC.

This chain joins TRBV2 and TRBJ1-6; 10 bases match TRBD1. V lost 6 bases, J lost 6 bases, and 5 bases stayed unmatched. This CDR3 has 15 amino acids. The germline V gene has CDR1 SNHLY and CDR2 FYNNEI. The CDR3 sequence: CASRATGGFNSPLHF. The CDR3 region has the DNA TGTGCCAGCAGGGCGACAGGGGGCTTTAATTCACCCCTCCACTTT.

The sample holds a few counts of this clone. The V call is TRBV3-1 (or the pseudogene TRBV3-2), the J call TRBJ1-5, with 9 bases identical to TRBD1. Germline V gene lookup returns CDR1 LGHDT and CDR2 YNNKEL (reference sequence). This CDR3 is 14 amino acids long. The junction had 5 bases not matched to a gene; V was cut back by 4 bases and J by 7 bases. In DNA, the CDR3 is TGTGCCAGCAGCCTAACAGGGGGCAGGCAGCCCCAGCATTTT. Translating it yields CASSLTGGRQPQHF.

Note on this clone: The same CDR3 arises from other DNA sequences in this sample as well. CDR3 protein: CASRQGTNTEAFF. CDR3 DNA: TGCGCCAGCAGACAGGGCACCAACACTGAAGCTTTCTTT. The chain uses TRBV10-1 and TRBJ1-1, with D tentatively TRBD1 (6 bases). The ends were cut back, 6 bases at V and 2 bases at J, with 10 bases in the middle. The CDR3 loop spans 13 amino acids. CDR1 and CDR2 (germline): WNHNN, SYGVQD (reference sequence).

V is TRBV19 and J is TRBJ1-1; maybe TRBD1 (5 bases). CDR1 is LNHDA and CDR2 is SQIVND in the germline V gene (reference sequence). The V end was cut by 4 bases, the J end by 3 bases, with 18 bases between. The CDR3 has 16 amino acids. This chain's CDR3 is CASSTPRQRRHTEAFF. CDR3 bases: TGTGCCAGTAGTACCCCTCGACAGAGGCGGCACACTGAAGCTTTCTTT.

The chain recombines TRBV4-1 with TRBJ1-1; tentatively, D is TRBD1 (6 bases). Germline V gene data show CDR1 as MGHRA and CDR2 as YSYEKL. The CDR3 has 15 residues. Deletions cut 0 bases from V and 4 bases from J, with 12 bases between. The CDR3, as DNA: TGCGCCAGCAGCCAAGATAGGAGCAGGGGCACTGAAGCTTTCTTT. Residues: CASSQDRSRGTEAFF.

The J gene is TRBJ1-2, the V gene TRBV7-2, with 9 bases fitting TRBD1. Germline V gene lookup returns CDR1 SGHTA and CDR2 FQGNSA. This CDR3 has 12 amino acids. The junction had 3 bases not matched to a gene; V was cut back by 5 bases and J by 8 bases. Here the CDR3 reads CASSPGTGGYTF. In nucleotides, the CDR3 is TGTGCCAGCAGCCCAGGGACAGGGGGCTACACCTTC.

This CDR3 is CASSFRGGEGYGYTF. For the CDR3, the DNA is TGTGCCAGCAGCTTCCGGGGGGGCGAGGGGTATGGCTACACCTTC. The chain carries TRBV7-2 and TRBJ1-2; perhaps TRBD1 as D (6 bases). This CDR3 is built from 15 residues. V was cut by 3 bases and J by 5 bases, with 16 bases left in between. In germline, CDR1 is SGHTA, CDR2 FQGNSA.

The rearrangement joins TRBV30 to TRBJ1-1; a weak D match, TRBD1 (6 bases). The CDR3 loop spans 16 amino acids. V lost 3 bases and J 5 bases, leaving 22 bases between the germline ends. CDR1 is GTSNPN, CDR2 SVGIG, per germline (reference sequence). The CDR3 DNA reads TGTGCCTGGAGGGCCCTTCTTACAGGGTCGGTGACTGAAGCTTTCTTT. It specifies CAWRALLTGSVTEAFF.

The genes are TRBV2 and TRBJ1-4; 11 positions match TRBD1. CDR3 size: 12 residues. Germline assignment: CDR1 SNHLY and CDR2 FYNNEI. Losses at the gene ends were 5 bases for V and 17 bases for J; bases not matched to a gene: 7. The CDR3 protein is CASSPGQGVGFF. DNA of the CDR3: TGTGCCAGCAGTCCGGGACAGGGGGTAGGATTTTTT.

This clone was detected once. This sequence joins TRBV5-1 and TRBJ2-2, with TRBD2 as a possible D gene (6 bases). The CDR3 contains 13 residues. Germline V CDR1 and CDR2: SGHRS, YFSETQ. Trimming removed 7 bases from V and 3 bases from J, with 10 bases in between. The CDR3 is CASSGVDTGELFF. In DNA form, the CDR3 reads TGCGCCAGCTCGGGGGTTGACACCGGGGAGCTGTTTTTT. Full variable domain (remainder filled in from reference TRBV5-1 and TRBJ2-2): KAGVTQTPRYLIKTRGQQVTLSCSPISGHRSVSWYQQTPGQGLQFLFEYFSETQRNKGNFPGRFSGRQFSNSRSEMNVSTLELGDSALYLCASSGVDTGELFFGEGSRLTVL.

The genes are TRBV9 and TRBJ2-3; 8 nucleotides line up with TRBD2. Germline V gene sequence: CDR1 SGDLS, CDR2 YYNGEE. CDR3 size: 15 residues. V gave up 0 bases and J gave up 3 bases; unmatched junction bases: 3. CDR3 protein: CASSVGGGLTDTQYF. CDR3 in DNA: TGTGCCAGCAGCGTAGGCGGGGGGCTGACAGATACGCAGTATTTT.

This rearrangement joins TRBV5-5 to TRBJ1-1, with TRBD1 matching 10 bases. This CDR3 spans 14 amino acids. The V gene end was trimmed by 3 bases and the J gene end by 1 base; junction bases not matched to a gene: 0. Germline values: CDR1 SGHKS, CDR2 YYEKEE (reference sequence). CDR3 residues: CASSWDRGNTEAFF. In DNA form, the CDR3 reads TGTGCCAGCAGCTGGGACAGGGGGAACACTGAAGCTTTCTTT.

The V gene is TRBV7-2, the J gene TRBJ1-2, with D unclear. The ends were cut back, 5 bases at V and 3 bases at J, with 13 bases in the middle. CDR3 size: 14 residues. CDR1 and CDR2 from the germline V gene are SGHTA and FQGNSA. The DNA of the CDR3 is TGTGCCAGCAGCCCTGGGCCGGACTACTATGGCTACACCTTC. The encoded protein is CASSPGPDYYGYTF.

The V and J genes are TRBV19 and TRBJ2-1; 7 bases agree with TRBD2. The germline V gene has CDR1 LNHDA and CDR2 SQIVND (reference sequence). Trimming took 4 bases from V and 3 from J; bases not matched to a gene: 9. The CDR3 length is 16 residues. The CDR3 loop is CASSRAWTSLYNEQFF. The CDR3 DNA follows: TGTGCCAGTAGTAGGGCCTGGACTAGTCTCTACAATGAGCAGTTCTTC.

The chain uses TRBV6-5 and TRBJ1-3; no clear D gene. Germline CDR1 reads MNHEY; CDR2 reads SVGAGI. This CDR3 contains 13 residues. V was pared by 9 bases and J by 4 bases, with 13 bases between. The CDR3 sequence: CASRRDQGNTIYF. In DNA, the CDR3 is TGTGCCAGTCGGAGGGATCAAGGAAACACCATATATTTT.

The chain's CDR3 is CASTETASSGANVLTF. The CDR3 nucleotides read TGTGCCAGCACCGAGACAGCCAGCTCTGGGGCCAACGTCCTGACTTTC. The rearrangement uses TRBV2 and TRBJ2-6; tentatively, D is TRBD1 (5 bases). V was clipped by 7 bases and J by 0 bases, with 13 bases between them. In germline, CDR1 is SNHLY, CDR2 FYNNEI. This CDR3 spans 16 amino acids.

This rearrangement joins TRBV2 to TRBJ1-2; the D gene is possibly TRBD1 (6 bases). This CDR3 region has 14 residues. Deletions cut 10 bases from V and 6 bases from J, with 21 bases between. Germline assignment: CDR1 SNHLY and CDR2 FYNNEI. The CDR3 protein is CATREGGVRDGYTF. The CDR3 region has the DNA TGTGCCACGAGGGAGGGGGGCGTTAGGGATGGCTACACCTTC.

The CDR3 protein is CASSPGLANYGYTF. DNA for the CDR3: TGTGCCAGCAGTCCGGGTCTTGCTAACTATGGCTACACCTTC. The chain links TRBV9 to TRBJ1-2; D uncertain. This CDR3 comprises 14 residues. V lost 5 bases and J lost 0, with 11 bases in between. Looked up from germline, CDR1 is SGDLS and CDR2 is YYNGEE.

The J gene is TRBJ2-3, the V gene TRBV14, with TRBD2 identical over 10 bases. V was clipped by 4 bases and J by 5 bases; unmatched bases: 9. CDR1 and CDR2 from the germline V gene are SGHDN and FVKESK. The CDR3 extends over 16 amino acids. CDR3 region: CASSRFTSGVEDTQYF. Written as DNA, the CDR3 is TGTGCCAGCAGCCGCTTTACTAGCGGGGTTGAAGATACGCAGTATTTT.

The CDR3 region has the DNA TGTGCCAGCAGCTTCAACAGGGGGGGAAACACCATATATTTT. Protein sequence: CASSFNRGGNTIYF. The J gene is TRBJ1-3, the V gene TRBV5-4; 8 nucleotides agree with TRBD1. V lost 2 bases to trimming and J lost 4 bases; unmatched junction nucleotides: 2. Germline V gene lookup returns CDR1 SGHNT and CDR2 YYREEE (reference sequence). The CDR3 length is 14 residues.